What follows are 32 T cell receptor beta chains derived from one specimen sequenced in a study of blood T cell repertoires in COVID-19. The method was immunoSEQ multiplex PCR; TCRdb's version includes in-frame clones alone and lacks a portion of them. The sample gives roughly 99,000 clones, about four fifths of which show up once; roughly 4.4% is in the top ten. Input material: peripheral blood. These receptor sequences come from a human donor in a cohort sampled during active COVID-19.

This sequence joins TRBV19 and TRBJ2-1; the D is unclear. V lost 3 bases, J lost 8 bases, and 11 bases lay in between. CDR3 length equals 13 residues. Germline V gene sequence: CDR1 LNHDA, CDR2 SQIVND (reference sequence). The CDR3 loop reads CASSMVRTDEQFF. The CDR3 nucleotides read TGTGCCAGTAGTATGGTGAGAACCGATGAGCAGTTCTTC.

The chain employs TRBV3-1 (or the pseudogene TRBV3-2) and TRBJ2-2, with D perhaps TRBD2 (5 bases). The V end lost 11 bases, the J end lost 9 bases, and 13 bases lay between the germline ends. The CDR3 has 11 amino acids. CDR1 LGHDT and CDR2 YNNKEL come from the germline V gene (reference sequence). The CDR3 region is CARKEEWELFF. CDR3 nucleotide sequence: TGTGCCCGGAAGGAGGAGTGGGAGCTGTTTTTT.

The CDR3 nucleotides read TGTGCCAGCAGGCGGCTAGCTCCAGATACGCAGTATTTT. Protein sequence: CASRRLAPDTQYF. The J gene is TRBJ2-3, the V gene TRBV6-6; possibly TRBD2 for D (5 bases). The CDR3 length is 13 residues. Trimming shortened V by 6 bases and J by 4 bases, and 11 bases separated the two germline ends. The germline CDR1 and CDR2 sequences are MNHNY and SVGAGI (reference sequence).

In DNA, the CDR3 is TGTGCCAGCAGCCAAGACTGGGGCTCTAACTATGGCTACACCTTC. This sequence encodes CASSQDWGSNYGYTF. The rearrangement links TRBV4-2 to TRBJ1-2, with a tentative D call TRBD1 (5 bases). V lost 0 bases and J 0 bases, leaving 8 bases between the germline ends. The V gene's germline CDR1 is LGHNA and CDR2 YNFKEQ. This CDR3 has 15 amino acids.

The rearrangement joins TRBV5-6 to TRBJ2-5; possibly TRBD1 for D (5 bases). CDR1 SGHDT and CDR2 YYEEEE come from the germline V gene. The CDR3 is made up of 14 amino acids. Trimming took 5 bases from V and 1 from J, leaving 12 bases between them. Written as DNA, the CDR3 is TGTGCCAGCAGTCTCCCCCAGGGCCAAGAGACCCAGTACTTC. Its translation is CASSLPQGQETQYF. Together with reference TRBV5-6 and TRBJ2-5, the CDR3 gives the full variable domain: DAGVTQSPTHLIKTRGQQVTLRCSPKSGHDTVSWYQQALGQGPQFIFQYYEEEERQRGNFPDRFSGHQFPNYSSELNVNALLLGDSALYLCASSLPQGQETQYFGPGTRLLVL.

The genes are TRBV20-1 and TRBJ2-1; D unresolved. The germline gives CDR1 DFQATT, CDR2 SNEGSKA (reference sequence). The CDR3 length is 14 residues. V lost 3 bases and J lost 0, with 9 bases in between. CDR3 nucleotides: TGCAGTGCTAGTCCCCGCGCCTCCTACAATGAGCAGTTCTTC. Protein sequence: CSASPRASYNEQFF.

This chain's CDR3 is CASSLGQGTGGPSTDTQYF. The CDR3 DNA sequence: TGCGCCAGCAGCTTGGGTCAAGGGACAGGGGGCCCTAGCACAGATACGCAGTATTTT. The V and J genes are TRBV5-1 and TRBJ2-3, with 12 nucleotides matching TRBD1. This CDR3 comprises 19 residues. The J segment lost 0 bases and the V segment lost 0 bases, leaving 8 bases of the junction unmatched. Germline CDR1 is SGHRS and CDR2 is YFSETQ.

In this sample, this clone turned up once. V usage is TRBV7-6 and J usage is TRBJ2-3, with TRBD2 matching 10 bases. This CDR3 has 17 residues. The junction had 12 bases not matched to a gene; V was cut back by 5 bases and J by 4 bases. Germline V lookup: CDR1 SGHVS, CDR2 FNYEAQ. The CDR3 region is CASSPGVAGGPPDTQYF. The CDR3 nucleotides are TGTGCCAGCAGCCCCGGGGTAGCGGGAGGCCCCCCAGATACGCAGTATTTT.

This chain joins TRBV7-8 and TRBJ2-5; 8 bases are shared with TRBD1. V dropped 6 bases and J dropped 1; count of bases not matched to a gene: 4. Germline V gene sequence: CDR1 SGHVS, CDR2 FQNEAQ. The CDR3 extends over 14 amino acids. The CDR3 sequence is CASRLDRVQETQYF. The CDR3 bases are TGTGCCAGCAGGTTGGACAGGGTCCAAGAGACCCAGTACTTC.

The V gene is TRBV27, the J gene TRBJ2-3; 7 positions match TRBD1. Germline V gives CDR1 MNHEY, CDR2 SMNVEV (reference sequence). V gave up 4 bases and J gave up 2 bases; unmatched junction bases: 9. CDR3 length equals 16 residues. The CDR3 spells CASSYLGGQFTDTQYF. For the CDR3, the DNA is TGTGCCAGCAGTTATCTAGGGGGACAGTTCACAGATACGCAGTATTTT.

Note on this clone: Other nucleotide sequences in the sample specify the same CDR3. The rearrangement uses TRBV19 and TRBJ2-7; 7 positions agree with TRBD1. The V gene end was trimmed by 5 bases and the J gene end by 2 bases; junction bases not matched to a gene: 6. The CDR3 spans 14 residues. From germline, CDR1 is LNHDA and CDR2 SQIVND (reference sequence). The CDR3 DNA reads TGTGCCAGTAGTCCACGACAGGGTCCCTACGAGCAGTACTTC. Amino acid sequence: CASSPRQGPYEQYF.

The V and J genes are TRBV2 and TRBJ1-2; D ambiguous. The V gene lost 5 bases and the J gene lost 4 bases, with 8 bases spanning the gap. The CDR3 is 12 amino acids. Germline values: CDR1 SNHLY, CDR2 FYNNEI. This CDR3 is CASSSDLYGYTF. As DNA, the CDR3 is TGTGCCAGCAGTTCAGATCTCTATGGCTACACCTTC.

The CDR3 spells CASSQVGLAGGRDEQFF. The DNA of the CDR3 is TGTGCCAGCAGCCAAGTCGGACTAGCGGGAGGACGAGATGAGCAGTTCTTC. The V and J genes are TRBV14 and TRBJ2-1, with 14 bases lining up with TRBD2. V was clipped by 1 base and J by 8 bases; unmatched bases: 7. The CDR3 is made up of 17 amino acids. Germline CDR1 SGHDN, CDR2 FVKESK.

This clone was observed a handful of times. The chain combines TRBV28 with TRBJ1-1, with 8 bases fitting TRBD1. This CDR3 is built from 14 residues. The germline gives CDR1 MDHEN, CDR2 SYDVKM. V was pared by 5 bases and J by 1 base, with 3 bases of the junction left unmatched. DNA of the CDR3: TGTGCCAGCAGTGTACAGGGGGGGAACACTGAAGCTTTCTTT. Amino acids: CASSVQGGNTEAFF.

This clone has only a few counts. The chain couples TRBV7-8 to TRBJ2-5; TRBD2 agrees at 14 bases. The V gene end was trimmed by 6 bases and the J gene end by 4 bases; junction bases not matched to a gene: 7. The CDR3 is 16 residues long. CDR1 SGHVS and CDR2 FQNEAQ come from the germline V gene. CDR3 sequence: CASSFGTSGSGETQYF. For the CDR3, the DNA is TGTGCCAGCAGTTTTGGGACTAGCGGGAGCGGAGAGACCCAGTACTTC. Based on the CDR3 plus reference TRBV7-8 and TRBJ2-5, the full variable domain is GAGVSQSPRYKVAKRGQDVALRCDPISGHVSLFWYQQALGQGPEFLTYFQNEAQLDKSGLPSDRFFAERPEGSVSTLKIQRTQQEDSAVYLCASSFGTSGSGETQYFGPGTRLLVL.

The chain is built from TRBV5-6 and TRBJ2-1; D is uncertain. V was shortened by 0 bases and J by 11 bases, with 12 bases between the two germline ends. Germline lookup yields CDR1 SGHDT and CDR2 YYEEEE. The CDR3 has 13 residues. The CDR3 sequence: CASSLARLSQQFF. The DNA of the CDR3 is TGTGCCAGCAGCTTGGCTCGTCTCTCCCAGCAGTTCTTC.

V usage is TRBV6-1 and J usage is TRBJ2-7, with D unclear. V lost 1 base to trimming and J lost 4 bases, with 11 bases between them. The CDR3 spans 14 residues. CDR1 and CDR2 (germline): MNHNS, SASEGT. CDR3 coding DNA: TGTGCCAGCAGTGAAGGGCCCTCTTTGTACGAGCAGTACGTC. Its protein product is CASSEGPSLYEQYV.

In this sample, this clone turned up a few times. The gene calls are TRBV11-2 and TRBJ2-1; tentative D call: TRBD2 (6 bases). The CDR3 extends over 15 amino acids. V gave up 1 base and J gave up 9 bases, with 16 bases separating them. Per germline, CDR1 SGHAT and CDR2 FQNNGV. The CDR3 nucleotides read TGTGCCAGCAGCTTAGCCCCCGGGAGCGGCAGTGAGCAGTTCTTC. Translation gives CASSLAPGSGSEQFF. The whole variable domain, remainder taken from reference TRBV11-2 and TRBJ2-1, is EAGVAQSPRYKIIEKRQSVAFWCNPISGHATLYWYQQILGQGPKLLIQFQNNGVVDDSQLPKDRFSAERLKGVDSTLKIQPAKLEDSAVYLCASSLAPGSGSEQFFGPGTRLTVL.

The gene calls are TRBV18 and TRBJ2-1, with D perhaps TRBD2 (7 bases). This CDR3 is built from 14 residues. In germline, CDR1 is KGHSH, CDR2 LQKENI. The V end lost 4 bases, the J end lost 8 bases, and 15 bases lay between the germline ends. The CDR3 coding sequence is TGTGCCAGCTCACGGCTCACAGGGAGGGATGAGCAGTTCTTC. Its protein product is CASSRLTGRDEQFF.

The chain employs TRBV7-2 and TRBJ2-5, with 8 nucleotides matching TRBD1. The CDR3 length is 13 residues. V gave up 5 bases and J gave up 5 bases; unmatched junction bases: 4. The germline CDR1 and CDR2 sequences are SGHTA and FQGNSA. The CDR3 DNA is TGTGCCAGCAGCCCAAACAGGGGGGAGACCCAGTACTTC. Its translation: CASSPNRGETQYF.

The genes are TRBV29-1 and TRBJ2-5; no definite D call. Germline values: CDR1 SQVTM, CDR2 ANQGSEA. V was trimmed by 6 bases and J by 5 bases, leaving 16 bases between them. This CDR3 comprises 13 residues. CDR3: CSVVELVGETQYF. The DNA for the CDR3 is TGCAGCGTGGTGGAGCTTGTTGGGGAGACCCAGTACTTC.

For this clone: Other nucleotide sequences in the sample specify the same CDR3. The chain joins TRBV28 to TRBJ2-4, with a tentative D call TRBD2 (7 bases). This CDR3 comprises 14 residues. CDR1 MDHEN and CDR2 SYDVKM come from the germline V gene. The germline V and J ends were trimmed by 3 bases and 5 bases, with 11 bases remaining between them. CDR3 DNA: TGTGCCAGCAGTTTCCGGGGGGCCCAAAACATTCAGTACTTC. This codes for CASSFRGAQNIQYF. The full variable domain, its missing parts supplied by reference TRBV28 and TRBJ2-4, is DVKVTQSSRYLVKRTGEKVFLECVQDMDHENMFWYRQDPGLGLRLIYFSYDVKMKEKGDIPEGYSVSREKKERFSLILESASTNQTSMYLCASSFRGAQNIQYFGAGTRLSVL.

V gene TRBV10-3 combines with J gene TRBJ2-3; 11 nucleotides match TRBD2. After removal of 4 bases from V and 4 bases from J, the junction contained 7 bases not matched to a gene. Per the germline V gene, CDR1 is ENHRY and CDR2 is SYGVKD. This CDR3 has 16 amino acids. The CDR3 DNA follows: TGTGCCATCAGTGGCGATAGCGGGAGGGGGGCAGATACGCAGTATTTT. Translated, it gives CAISGDSGRGADTQYF.

The CDR3 DNA follows: TGTGCCAGCAGTTTATGGGGGGCGAACACCGGGGAGCTGTTTTTT. It yields the protein CASSLWGANTGELFF. V gene TRBV27 combines with J gene TRBJ2-2, with a tentative D call TRBD2 (6 bases). The CDR3 extends over 15 amino acids. Germline CDR1 reads MNHEY; CDR2 reads SMNVEV (reference sequence). Trimming stripped 1 base from V and 0 bases from J, with 6 bases between.

Regarding this clone: Other DNA variants within this sample encode the same CDR3. V gene TRBV10-3 combines with J gene TRBJ1-5; TRBD1 is a possible D gene (5 bases). The CDR3 runs to 14 residues. Between the trimmed V and J ends, which lost 2 bases and 4 bases, there was a span of 9 bases. Germline-derived CDR1 and CDR2 are ENHRY and SYGVKD. The CDR3 nucleotides read TGTGCCATCAGTGAGACAGGCTCAAATCAGCCCCAGCATTTT. Protein product: CAISETGSNQPQHF.

The V gene is TRBV7-9, the J gene TRBJ2-3, with 9 bases fitting TRBD2. The CDR3 sequence is 17 residues long. The germline V gene has CDR1 SEHNR and CDR2 FQNEAQ (reference sequence). With 5 bases clipped from V and 3 bases from J, the junction kept 12 bases outside the gene matches. The chain's CDR3 is CASSLGAAGGLTDTQYF. As DNA, the CDR3 is TGTGCCAGCAGCCTAGGCGCGGCGGGAGGGCTGACAGATACGCAGTATTTT.

The J gene is TRBJ1-5, the V gene TRBV19; possible D gene TRBD1, 6 bases. V was cut by 6 bases and J by 1 base, with 10 bases left in between. The CDR3 sequence is 14 residues long. Germline CDR1 reads LNHDA; CDR2 reads SQIVND (reference sequence). CDR3: CASSVTGSNQPQHF. The CDR3 DNA reads TGTGCCAGTAGCGTTACAGGGAGCAATCAGCCCCAGCATTTT.

The V and J genes are TRBV5-4 and TRBJ1-1, with D possibly matching TRBD1 (5 bases). Germline V gene lookup returns CDR1 SGHNT and CDR2 YYREEE (reference sequence). CDR3 size: 14 residues. Trimming took off 3 bases at V and 5 bases at J, with 14 bases between the two ends. The CDR3 loop is CASSSGGVGTEAFF. CDR3 sequence (DNA): TGTGCCAGCAGCTCTGGGGGGGTTGGGACTGAAGCTTTCTTT.

This clone was picked up a small number of times. This rearrangement joins TRBV10-3 to TRBJ2-5; D perhaps matches TRBD2 (6 bases). The CDR3 sequence is 13 residues long. V was cut by 8 bases and J by 1 base, with 11 bases left in between. CDR1 ENHRY and CDR2 SYGVKD come from the germline V gene. The CDR3 loop is CAIGRTVQETQYF. The CDR3 coding sequence is TGTGCCATCGGGAGGACGGTCCAAGAGACCCAGTACTTC.

This chain links TRBV5-6 with TRBJ1-6; a possible D gene is TRBD1 (6 bases). Trimming pared 2 bases from V and 0 bases from J, leaving 9 bases between. The germline CDR1 and CDR2 sequences are SGHDT and YYEEEE. CDR3 length: 16 residues. The CDR3 bases are TGTGCCAGCAGCTTTGGCAGGGGCTCCTATAATTCACCCCTCCACTTT. Protein: CASSFGRGSYNSPLHF.

The genes are TRBV7-9 and TRBJ2-1; 12 nucleotides match TRBD2. In germline, CDR1 is SEHNR, CDR2 FQNEAQ (reference sequence). Unmatched junction bases numbered 3, after V lost 6 bases and J lost 3 bases. This CDR3 is 15 amino acids long. CDR3 region: CASSMTSGGYNEQFF. In DNA form, the CDR3 reads TGTGCCAGCAGTATGACTAGCGGGGGCTACAATGAGCAGTTCTTC.

The J gene is TRBJ1-1, the V gene TRBV18; 10 positions match TRBD1. Per the germline V gene, CDR1 is KGHSH and CDR2 is LQKENI. The CDR3 has 18 amino acids. V shed 3 bases, J shed 1 base, and the junction held 11 bases outside the gene matches. The CDR3 here is CASSPRTGTGAGNTEAFF. The CDR3 DNA reads TGTGCCAGCTCACCTCGAACCGGGACAGGGGCAGGGAACACTGAAGCTTTCTTT.